This TCR beta chain was retrieved from a study of blood T cells in healthy people across ages. General study results and limits: A strong correlation was found between TCR beta diversity and the percentage of naive T cells.

A note on this clonotype: The antigen is not known.

Alongside a J-beta primer mix, a sample-barcoded 5' primer served in a second PCR lasting roughly 6 to 11 cycles. A template-switch adaptor with 12 random nucleotides tagged each cDNA molecule. TCRdb reprocessed the 5' RACE reads with MiXCR, giving one entry per CDR3 protein. The sample comprises about 1.7 million distinct CDR3 sequences, roughly 28% of which are singletons, and 7.7% rests with the top ten. The ends were cut back, 3 bases at V and 7 bases at J, with 13 bases in the middle. The length of the CDR3 is 13 residues. Germline V gives CDR1 KGHSH, CDR2 LQKENI. There were healthy Caucasian individuals from Russia, aged about 6 to 95, serving as donors. The amount of total RNA extracted per sample was at least 5.5 micrograms.

The specimen sequenced was blood. The V call is TRBV18, the J call TRBJ2-7, with D uncertain. This receptor was obtained from a woman aged 30 to 39 in good health. The CDR3 DNA is TGTGCCAGCTCACCTATCCCTGTAGGGGAGCAGTACTTC. Protein product: CASSPIPVGEQYF.